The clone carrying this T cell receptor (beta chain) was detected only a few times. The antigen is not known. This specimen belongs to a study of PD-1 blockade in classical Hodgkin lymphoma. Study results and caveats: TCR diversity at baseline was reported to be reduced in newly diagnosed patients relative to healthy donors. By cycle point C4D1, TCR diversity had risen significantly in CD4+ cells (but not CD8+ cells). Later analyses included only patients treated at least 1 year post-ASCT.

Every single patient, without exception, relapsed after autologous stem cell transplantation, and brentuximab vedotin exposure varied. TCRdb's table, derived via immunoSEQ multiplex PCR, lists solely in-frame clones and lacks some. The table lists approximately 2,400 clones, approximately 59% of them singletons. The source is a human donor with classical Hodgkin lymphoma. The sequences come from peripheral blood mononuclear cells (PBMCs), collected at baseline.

The CDR3 DNA follows: TGTGCCAGCTCACCACCTGGACAGGGGATCGTTCCAGATACGCAGTATTTT. Protein: CASSPPGQGIVPDTQYF. This chain links TRBV18 with TRBJ2-3, with 9 bases matching TRBD1. The CDR3 runs to 17 residues. V shed 0 bases and J 4 bases; nucleotides not matched to a gene: 8. Germline V lookup: CDR1 KGHSH, CDR2 LQKENI.